What follows are 27 T cell receptor beta chains derived from one specimen sequenced in a study of blood T cell repertoires in COVID-19. The repertoire was sequenced with immunoSEQ multiplex PCR; TCRdb's copy has only in-frame clones and lacks some. The sample comprises about 200,000 clones, 86% of which are singletons, and 4.5% to 7% rests with the top ten. The sample taken for sequencing was PBMCs or T cells enriched from blood (not recorded which). The receptors here all came from a man aged 40-55 years with acute COVID-19.

The chain employs TRBV4-1 and TRBJ2-5, with 11 bases lining up with TRBD2. Trimming removed 3 bases from V and 5 bases from J; junction bases left unmatched: 11. Germline CDR1 is MGHRA and CDR2 is YSYEKL. The CDR3 sequence is 17 residues long. The CDR3 loop reads CASSHLPTSGAWETQYF. CDR3 DNA sequence: TGCGCCAGCAGCCATCTCCCGACTAGCGGGGCCTGGGAGACCCAGTACTTC.

The CDR3 DNA sequence: TGTGCCAGCAGTTCGGCCGTTGGACAGGTTAATGAAAAACTGTTTTTT. Its protein is CASSSAVGQVNEKLFF. The chain joins TRBV28 to TRBJ1-4; the match to TRBD1 covers 7 bases. The V gene end was trimmed by 4 bases and the J gene end by 4 bases; junction bases not matched to a gene: 9. The germline gives CDR1 MDHEN, CDR2 SYDVKM. CDR3 size: 16 residues. Supplemented by reference TRBV28 and TRBJ1-4, the full variable domain reads DVKVTQSSRYLVKRTGEKVFLECVQDMDHENMFWYRQDPGLGLRLIYFSYDVKMKEKGDIPEGYSVSREKKERFSLILESASTNQTSMYLCASSSAVGQVNEKLFFGSGTQLSVL.

The chain combines TRBV7-6 with TRBJ1-1; perhaps TRBD1 as D (5 bases). V lost 6 bases and J lost 8, with 19 bases in between. Germline-derived CDR1 and CDR2 are SGHVS and FNYEAQ. CDR3 size: 14 residues. The CDR3 protein is CASRYRTEEGEAFF. CDR3 DNA sequence: TGTGCCAGCAGGTACAGGACCGAGGAAGGGGAAGCTTTCTTT.

The CDR3 loop reads CASSWDRRTHTDTQYF. The CDR3 DNA reads as TGTGCCAGCAGCTGGGACAGACGGACCCACACAGATACGCAGTATTTT. The rearrangement joins TRBV5-5 to TRBJ2-3, with 7 bases identical to TRBD1. The germline gives CDR1 SGHKS, CDR2 YYEKEE (reference sequence). The V and J ends lost 3 bases and 2 bases, in that order; junction bases with no gene match: 9. CDR3 length: 16 amino acids.

This sequence joins TRBV14 and TRBJ1-5, with D tentatively TRBD1 (6 bases). The CDR3 runs 13 residues. The V gene lost 5 bases and the J gene lost 5 bases, with 10 bases spanning the gap. CDR1 SGHDN and CDR2 FVKESK come from the germline V gene. CDR3 nucleotides: TGTGCCAGCAGCGCGAGGACAGATCAGCCCCAGCATTTT. This gives the protein CASSARTDQPQHF.

The rearrangement joins TRBV24-1 to TRBJ1-3; D is unclear. CDR3 length equals 14 residues. Germline V lookup: CDR1 KGHDR, CDR2 SFDVKD. V lost 9 bases, J lost 3 bases, and 14 bases lay in between. The CDR3 DNA sequence: TGTGCCACCGCGACCGGGAGGAGTGGAAACACCATATATTTT. It specifies CATATGRSGNTIYF.

The chain uses TRBV10-3 and TRBJ1-2; 9 bases align to TRBD1. V shed 10 bases and J 6 bases; nucleotides not matched to a gene: 6. This CDR3 has 12 amino acids. The germline gives CDR1 ENHRY, CDR2 SYGVKD. CDR3: CATRDRDHGYTF. In DNA form, the CDR3 reads TGTGCCACCCGGGACAGGGACCATGGCTACACCTTC.

The chain is built from TRBV9 and TRBJ2-7, with 8 bases identical to TRBD1. The V segment lost 3 bases and the J segment 2 bases; nucleotides outside the gene matches: 4. CDR3 length: 14 residues. CDR1 is SGDLS, CDR2 YYNGEE, per germline. The CDR3 here is CASSATGVPYEQYF. The CDR3 DNA follows: TGTGCCAGCAGCGCGACAGGGGTCCCCTACGAGCAGTACTTC. Combining the CDR3 with reference TRBV9 and TRBJ2-7 gives the whole variable domain DSGVTQTPKHLITATGQRVTLRCSPRSGDLSVYWYQQSLDQGLQFLIQYYNGEERAKGNILERFSAQQFPDLHSELNLSSLELGDSALYFCASSATGVPYEQYFGPGTRLTVT.

The rearrangement links TRBV25-1 to TRBJ1-3; TRBD1 agrees at 7 bases. With V trimmed by 8 bases and J by 4 bases, 11 bases remained unmatched. CDR1 is MGHDK and CDR2 is SYGVNS in the germline V gene. The CDR3 has 15 amino acids. CDR3 region: CASGVRDRGGNTIYF. For the CDR3, the DNA is TGTGCCAGCGGGGTCCGGGACAGAGGAGGAAACACCATATATTTT.

J is TRBJ1-6 and V is TRBV5-1; D may be TRBD1 (5 bases). Germline CDR1 is SGHRS and CDR2 is YFSETQ. The CDR3 spans 12 residues. Trimming shortened V by 4 bases and J by 8 bases, and 7 bases separated the two germline ends. The CDR3: CASSRGDSPLHF. CDR3 sequence (DNA): TGCGCCAGCAGCAGGGGTGATTCACCCCTCCACTTT.

The rearrangement uses TRBV6-5 and TRBJ2-7; TRBD1 matches at 8 bases. The V gene's germline CDR1 is MNHEY and CDR2 SVGAGI. The CDR3 loop spans 14 amino acids. V lost 5 bases, J lost 6 bases, and 9 bases stayed unmatched. Here the CDR3 DNA reads TGTGCCAGCAGTATCGACAGGGGAGCAAGCGAGCAGTACTTC. Protein: CASSIDRGASEQYF.

V is TRBV19 and J is TRBJ2-1, with a tentative D call TRBD1 (5 bases). The ends were cut back, 5 bases at V and 2 bases at J, with 10 bases in the middle. Germline V gene sequence: CDR1 LNHDA, CDR2 SQIVND (reference sequence). The CDR3 sequence is 14 residues long. CDR3 DNA sequence: TGTGCCAGTAGTGCAGGGCGCCCCTACAATGAGCAGTTCTTC. Its translation: CASSAGRPYNEQFF.

The CDR3 loop is CASSVTGEIRGYTF. As DNA, the CDR3 is TGTGCCAGCTCAGTCACAGGGGAAATTCGTGGCTACACCTTC. The chain uses TRBV18 and TRBJ1-2, with 7 bases matching TRBD1. V lost 5 bases, J lost 7 bases, and 10 bases stayed unmatched. The CDR3 runs to 14 residues. Germline lookup yields CDR1 KGHSH and CDR2 LQKENI. The whole variable domain, filled in from reference TRBV18 and TRBJ1-2, reads NAGVMQNPRHLVRRRGQEARLRCSPMKGHSHVYWYRQLPEEGLKFMVYLQKENIIDESGMPKERFSAEFPKEGPSILRIQQVVRGDSAAYFCASSVTGEIRGYTFGSGTRLTVV.

The genes are TRBV28 and TRBJ2-3, with 11 nucleotides matching TRBD2. V shed 5 bases, J shed 1 base, and the junction held 11 bases outside the gene matches. The length of the CDR3 is 18 residues. Germline CDR1 and CDR2: MDHEN and SYDVKM. In DNA form, the CDR3 reads TGTGCCAGCAGTAGCTACCGAGGGACTAGCGGAGGCACAGATACGCAGTATTTT. This translates into CASSSYRGTSGGTDTQYF.

The genes are TRBV3-1 (or the pseudogene TRBV3-2) and TRBJ1-2, with D tentatively TRBD1 (5 bases). Germline assignment: CDR1 LGHDT and CDR2 YNNKEL (reference sequence). The CDR3 runs 14 residues. Trimming removed 1 base at V and 4 bases at J, with 10 bases between. The CDR3 region has the DNA TGTGCCAGCAGCCAAGGACGACAGAGCTATGGCTACACCTTC. It translates to CASSQGRQSYGYTF.

The rearrangement joins TRBV27 to TRBJ2-7; the D gene is possibly TRBD1 (8 bases). The CDR3 spans 17 residues. Germline V gene lookup returns CDR1 MNHEY and CDR2 SMNVEV (reference sequence). V was shortened by 2 bases and J by 3 bases, with 20 bases between the two germline ends. The CDR3 coding sequence is TGTGCCAGCAGTTTAAGAGCGGGACAGGACAGCTTCTACGAGCAGTACTTC. Amino acid sequence: CASSLRAGQDSFYEQYF.

The rearrangement uses TRBV28 and TRBJ2-1; 7 positions agree with TRBD2. V lost 5 bases to trimming and J lost 1 base; unmatched junction nucleotides: 11. In germline, CDR1 is MDHEN, CDR2 SYDVKM. This CDR3 region has 17 residues. CDR3 amino acids: CASSGVGTTLSYNEQFF. The DNA of the CDR3 is TGTGCCAGCAGTGGTGTCGGGACTACCCTGTCCTACAATGAGCAGTTCTTC.

V usage is TRBV28 and J usage is TRBJ1-1; the match to TRBD1 covers 7 bases. The germline gives CDR1 MDHEN, CDR2 SYDVKM. V shed 8 bases and J 4 bases; nucleotides not matched to a gene: 10. The CDR3 covers 14 residues. CDR3 in DNA: TGTGCCAGCGCTCGACAGGGAACGTTCACTGAAGCTTTCTTT. Translated: CASARQGTFTEAFF.

CDR3 in amino acids: CASTLLAASSYNEQFF. The CDR3 DNA follows: TGCGCCAGCACTCTTCTAGCGGCGTCCTCCTACAATGAGCAGTTCTTC. The gene calls are TRBV5-1 and TRBJ2-1; TRBD2 agrees at 7 bases. This CDR3 comprises 16 residues. Per the germline V gene, CDR1 is SGHRS and CDR2 is YFSETQ. V shed 6 bases and J 0 bases; nucleotides not matched to a gene: 9.

The chain joins TRBV28 to TRBJ2-7; D not resolved. Trimming cost V 6 bases and J 3 bases, with 9 bases left between them. In germline, CDR1 is MDHEN, CDR2 SYDVKM. This CDR3 spans 12 amino acids. The CDR3 DNA is TGTGCCAGCAGGCTTGAGAACTACGAGCAGTACTTC. It is translated as CASRLENYEQYF.

This chain connects TRBV18 to TRBJ2-7; 7 nucleotides match TRBD1. The CDR3 is 12 residues long. CDR1 and CDR2 (germline): KGHSH, LQKENI. V gave up 6 bases and J gave up 3 bases; unmatched junction bases: 2. The CDR3, as DNA: TGTGCCAGCTCGGACAGGATCTACGAGCAGTACTTC. It codes for CASSDRIYEQYF. The entire variable domain, with the rest obtained from reference TRBV18 and TRBJ2-7, is as follows: NAGVMQNPRHLVRRRGQEARLRCSPMKGHSHVYWYRQLPEEGLKFMVYLQKENIIDESGMPKERFSAEFPKEGPSILRIQQVVRGDSAAYFCASSDRIYEQYFGPGTRLTVT.

The gene calls are TRBV27 and TRBJ2-3; 10 bases are a match to TRBD2. Losses at the gene ends were 5 bases for V and 1 base for J; bases not matched to a gene: 6. There are 16 residues in the CDR3. Per the germline V gene, CDR1 is MNHEY and CDR2 is SMNVEV (reference sequence). For the CDR3, the DNA is TGTGCCAGCAGTCCAGGACTAGCGGAGGGCACAGATACGCAGTATTTT. Translated: CASSPGLAEGTDTQYF.

J is TRBJ1-4 and V is TRBV28; D remains ambiguous. V dropped 2 bases and J dropped 1 base, with 11 bases sitting between them. Germline V lookup: CDR1 MDHEN, CDR2 SYDVKM. The length of the CDR3 is 16 residues. Here the CDR3 reads CASSLAGFKTNEKLFF. Here the CDR3 DNA reads TGTGCCAGCAGTTTAGCCGGGTTTAAAACTAATGAAAAACTGTTTTTT.

This chain joins TRBV9 and TRBJ2-4, with 9 nucleotides matching TRBD2. The germline V gene has CDR1 SGDLS and CDR2 YYNGEE. This CDR3 has 16 residues. J gave up 4 bases and V 2 bases, and 7 bases lay outside the gene matches. DNA of the CDR3: TGTGCCAGCAGCGTTTATAGCGGGAGTGCAAAAAACATTCAGTACTTC. It translates to CASSVYSGSAKNIQYF.

The CDR3, as DNA: TGTGCCAGCGGCCGTCTTGATAAATACGAGCAGTACTTC. Its protein product is CASGRLDKYEQYF. The genes are TRBV27 and TRBJ2-7; no firm D call. CDR1 and CDR2 from the germline V gene are MNHEY and SMNVEV (reference sequence). The CDR3 sequence is 13 residues long. Trimming pared 8 bases from V and 4 bases from J, leaving 15 bases between.

The genes are TRBV4-1 and TRBJ2-5; 7 bases are a match to TRBD2. CDR3 length: 11 residues. The V segment lost 6 bases and the J segment 5 bases; nucleotides outside the gene matches: 0. Germline CDR1 MGHRA, CDR2 YSYEKL. The CDR3 nucleotides are TGCGCCAGCAGGGGAGGGGAGACCCAGTACTTC. It encodes CASRGGETQYF.

J is TRBJ2-7 and V is TRBV2; D is unclear. This CDR3 comprises 11 residues. Germline values: CDR1 SNHLY, CDR2 FYNNEI. V lost 3 bases, J lost 6 bases, and 6 bases lay in between. The CDR3 protein is CASSDYLEQYF. In DNA form, the CDR3 reads TGTGCCAGCAGTGATTATCTCGAGCAGTACTTC.